This TCR beta chain was identified in a study of CXCR3-negative and CXCR3-positive naive CD8 T cells (dated by TCRdb to the late 2010s). Study-level background: About 135 million TRB reads were obtained in total, roughly 1.5 +/- 0.3 million reads per library. Diversity and physicochemical repertoire analyses covered around 10 donors pooled from two independent experiments. TRBV-TRBJ cluster analysis included naive subsets from a handful of donors and memory cells from 3 donors.

Sequencing was performed on a NextSeq 550. The Human TCR Profiling Kit (MiLaboratory) was used to make UMI-labeled 5' RACE TRB cDNA libraries. The full amount of extracted RNA was used for cDNA synthesis, and the full amount of resulting cDNA was used for PCR amplification. Libraries were prepared in parallel with an identical number of PCR cycles. Turning to the authors' computational methods: MIGEC and MiXCR extracted about 57,000 +/- 9,900 unique UMI-labeled TRB cDNA molecules per library, requiring at least two reads per UMI. On average, roughly 40,000 +/- 10,000 functional in-frame TRB CDR3 nucleotide clonotypes lacking stop codons were found per library. Diversity metrics, including normalized Shannon-Wiener and Chao1, were computed in VDJtools after downsampling to 5000 UMI-labeled TRB molecules per sample. Clonotype-size-weighted physicochemical properties of the central five CDR3 residues (interaction energy, strength, volume and Kidera factor 4) were computed in VDJtools. Through TCRdb reprocessing, the reads give one entry per CDR3 protein sequence; DNA is omitted. The V and J calls, along with clone size, are taken from TCRdb and not from the paper's own processing. The sample's table covers roughly 8,100 distinct CDR3 sequences. Of the sample, under 1.5% is held by the ten largest clones.

As to this clonotype: Its antigen target is currently unknown.

What the authors observed across the whole study: Compared with CXCR3-negative naive cells, CXCR3-positive naive cells had TRB CDR3s with higher hydrophobicity (lower Kidera factor 4), lower energy, and higher strength and volume indices. Comparably high repertoire diversity was found in both naive subsets, whereas much lower repertoire diversity was found in memory CD8+ T cells. Naive CXCR3-negative and CXCR3-positive cells from the same donor showed similar TRBV-TRBJ usage, whereas memory cells showed distinct patterns. Freshly isolated PBMCs were used for most assays because CXCR3 expression went down partially after cryopreservation. Because surface CD5, which is linked to self-reactivity in mice, was comparable between the naive subsets, TCR interaction strength was also inferred from the physicochemical properties of TRB CDR3s.

From the cysteine up to the phenylalanine, the CDR3 has a length of 13 residues. The DNA sequence is not available. From a lookup of the germline V gene (reference sequence), CDR1 and CDR2 are LNHDA and SQIVND. Each CD8+ T cell subset was flow-sorted in triplicate, with under 350,000 cells per subset placed directly into RLT lysis buffer. Naive CD8+ T cells were defined stringently as CD45RO-CCR7+CD27+CD95- to exclude memory contaminants. Using standard density gradient centrifugation, peripheral blood mononuclear cells were isolated from buffy coats. Naive CXCR3-negative and CXCR3-positive CD8+ T cells were flow-sorted on a FACSAria III. Total RNA was extracted from sorted cells with an RNeasy Mini Kit.

Sequencing input: naive CXCR3+ CD8+ T cells from blood. The cell subset or site tag for this specimen amounts to: CD45RO-CCR7+CD27+CD95- naive CD8+ T cells expressing CXCR3 (TNR3+). This chain is built from TRBV19 and TRBJ1-5; TCRdb gives TRBD1 as the D gene, but with no DNA this cannot be confirmed. This receptor was taken from a human donor in good health. Some clones in this sample may be carry-over from other donors' samples. CDR3 sequence: CACSDIVSGPQHF.